The sequence of this TCR beta chain was determined in a study of T cell changes during pregnancy in multiple sclerosis. CDR3 length: 14 amino acids. CDR1 MNHNY and CDR2 SVGAGI come from the germline V gene (reference sequence). Trimming cost V 6 bases and J 6 bases, with 14 bases left between them. Sequenced by immunoSEQ multiplex PCR; TCRdb stores in-frame clones only, minus some. The sample includes under 75,000 clones, approximately 90% of them seen just once. The chain links TRBV6-6 to TRBJ1-4; D may be TRBD1 (6 bases). The sample in question was peripheral blood, obtained in the third trimester of pregnancy. The sequence came from a female donor in good health, enrolled as a control in a pregnancy study. CDR3 sequence: CASSKGTLDEKLFF. The CDR3 DNA reads as TGTGCCAGCAGCAAGGGGACATTAGATGAAAAACTGTTTTTT.